This T cell receptor beta chain was sequenced in a study of T cell changes during pregnancy in multiple sclerosis. The method was immunoSEQ multiplex PCR; TCRdb's version includes in-frame clones alone and lacks a portion of them. The data contain approximately 100,000 clones, about 91% of them singletons. Germline V gene sequence: CDR1 ENHRY, CDR2 SYGVKD. The CDR3 spans 15 residues. V was clipped by 6 bases and J by 2 bases; unmatched bases: 4. This receptor was identified in a female donor in good health, enrolled as a control in a pregnancy study. This sample comprised peripheral blood, obtained after pregnancy. The chain uses TRBV10-3 and TRBJ2-1, with TRBD2 matching over 10 bases. The DNA of the CDR3 is TGTGCCATCAGGCCAGGACTAGCGGCCTACAATGAGCAGTTCTTC. The encoded protein is CAIRPGLAAYNEQFF.